This TCR beta chain was captured in a study of T cell repertoires and leukemia-associated antigens (dated by TCRdb to between 2018 and 2021). Notes on the research overall: Per sample, about 5.1 to 6.6 million read pairs and about 3 to 5.0 million effective reads were obtained, for approximately 15 million effective reads in total. In vitro peptide stimulation of healthy T cells was used with the aim of identifying the antigen recognized by a TCR Vbeta21 clone previously found in CML patients.

As a first step, the CD3+ T cells were left to rest overnight in RPMI 1640 lacking fetal bovine serum, at under 3 million cells/mL. MACS immunomagnetic beads were used according to the manufacturer's instructions to isolate CD3+ T cells from PBMCs. Only one count was recorded for this clonotype. Its antigen is unknown. Base quality data are lacking; no much larger clone is found one base away. A single read offers scant evidence. What the study reported, not specific to this receptor: The four groups showed no significant differences in numbers of Vbeta genes (approximately 65), Jbeta genes (roughly 13), VDJ rearrangements, or unique CDR3s. The antigen specificity and function of the expanded clones were not directly tested and needed further investigation.

Total RNA was extracted from the cultured T cells using TRIzol reagent. TCRbeta libraries were amplified from RNA using 5' rapid amplification of cDNA ends (5'RACE). Before sequencing, Qubit, an Agilent instrument, and quantitative PCR were used to check library concentration and integrity. A commercial service provider sequenced the qualified libraries on Illumina HiSeq or MiSeq. As for how the authors treated the data: TCR sequences in each sample were identified with MiXCR version 1.8.2. For a clone to be considered qualified, a CDR3 longer than four amino acids, an in-frame nucleotide length, and the absence of a stop codon were required. An effective read was defined as a read containing the complete CDR3 structure. RT-PCR with 24 Vbeta primers, GeneScan spectratyping, and Sanger sequencing were used to validate expanded clones. TCRdb ran its own pipeline on the public reads, namely fastp trimming at Q25 and MiXCR clone calling, and kept in-frame beta chains. Rows with one shared CDR3 protein collapse into an entry with the most common genes and DNA. The V and J calls and clone size are TCRdb's, not the authors'. The sample table lists 11,000 or so distinct CDR3 sequences, 35% to 45% of them with a count of one. Around a quarter of the sample comes from the top ten.

V and J are truncated by 1 base and 0 bases respectively, leaving an intervening sequence of 10 bases. Its CDR3 holds 15 amino acids, cysteine through phenylalanine. The DNA shown is the 45-base CDR3, in frame from base 1. The origin of this receptor is a female donor in good health. Input material: CD3+ T cells sorted from blood and cultured. The sequence joins TRBV12-3 or TRBV12-4 to TRBJ2-7, with the D gene not confidently named. The DNA sequence reads TGTGCCAGCAGTTTAGGTCCCGTCGCCTCCTACGAGCAGTACTTC. Its translation reads: CASSLGPVASYEQYF.